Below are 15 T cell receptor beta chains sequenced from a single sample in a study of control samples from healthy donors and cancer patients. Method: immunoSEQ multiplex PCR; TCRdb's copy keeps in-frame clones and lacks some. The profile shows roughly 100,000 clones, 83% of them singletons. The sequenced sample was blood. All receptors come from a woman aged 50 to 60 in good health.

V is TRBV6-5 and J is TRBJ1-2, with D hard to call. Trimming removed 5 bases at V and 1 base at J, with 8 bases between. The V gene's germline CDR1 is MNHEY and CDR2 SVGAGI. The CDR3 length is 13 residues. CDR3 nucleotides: TGTGCCAGCAGTCGGGGTTTTAACTATGGCTACACCTTC. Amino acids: CASSRGFNYGYTF.

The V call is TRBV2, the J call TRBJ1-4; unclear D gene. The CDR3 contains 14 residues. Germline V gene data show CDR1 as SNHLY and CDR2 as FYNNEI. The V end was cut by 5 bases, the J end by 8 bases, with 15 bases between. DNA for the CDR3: TGTGCCAGCAGTTATCTGGGTGCGGACGAAAAACTGTTTTTT. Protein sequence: CASSYLGADEKLFF. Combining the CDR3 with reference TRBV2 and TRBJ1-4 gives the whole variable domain EPEVTQTPSHQVTQMGQEVILRCVPISNHLYFYWYRQILGQKVEFLVSFYNNEISEKSEIFDDQFSVERPDGSNFTLKIRSTKLEDSAMYFCASSYLGADEKLFFGSGTQLSVL.

The CDR3 coding sequence is TGTGCCAGCAGATCCGAGGACTCTAAGCCCAGCCTTACACTGTTTTTT. This codes for CASRSEDSKPSLTLFF. The J gene is TRBJ1-4, the V gene TRBV2; D is unclear. Trimming left V 6 bases short and J 13 bases short, with 27 bases between. CDR3 length: 16 amino acids. The germline V gene has CDR1 SNHLY and CDR2 FYNNEI.

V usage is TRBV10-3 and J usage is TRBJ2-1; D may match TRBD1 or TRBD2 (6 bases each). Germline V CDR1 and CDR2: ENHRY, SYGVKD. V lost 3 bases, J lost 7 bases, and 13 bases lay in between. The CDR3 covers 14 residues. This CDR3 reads CAISDRGLGNEQFF. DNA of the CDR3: TGTGCCATCAGTGACAGGGGACTTGGGAATGAGCAGTTCTTC.

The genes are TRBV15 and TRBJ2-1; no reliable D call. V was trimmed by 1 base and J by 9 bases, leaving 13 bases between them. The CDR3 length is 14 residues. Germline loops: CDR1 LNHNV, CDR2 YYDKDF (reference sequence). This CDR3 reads CATSRVYSNAEQFF. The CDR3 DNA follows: TGTGCCACCAGCAGAGTTTACTCGAACGCTGAGCAGTTCTTC.

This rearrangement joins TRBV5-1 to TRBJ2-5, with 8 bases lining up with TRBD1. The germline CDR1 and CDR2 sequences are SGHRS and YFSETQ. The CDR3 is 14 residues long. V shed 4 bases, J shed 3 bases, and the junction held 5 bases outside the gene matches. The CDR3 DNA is TGCGCCAGCAGCCCTACGACAGGGGAAGAGACCCAGTACTTC. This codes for CASSPTTGEETQYF.

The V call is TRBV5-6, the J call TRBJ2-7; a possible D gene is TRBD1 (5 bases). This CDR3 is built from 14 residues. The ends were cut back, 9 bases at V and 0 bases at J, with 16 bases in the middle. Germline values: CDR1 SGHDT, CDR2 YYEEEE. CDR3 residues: CATRQGGSSYEQYF. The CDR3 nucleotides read TGTGCCACCCGGCAGGGCGGTAGCTCCTACGAGCAGTACTTC.

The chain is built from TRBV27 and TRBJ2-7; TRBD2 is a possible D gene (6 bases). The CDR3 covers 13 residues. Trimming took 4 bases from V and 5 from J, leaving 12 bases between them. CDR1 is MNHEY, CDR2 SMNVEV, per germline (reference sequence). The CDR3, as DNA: TGTGCCAGCAGTTCTCTAGCGCAGGACGAGCAGTACTTC. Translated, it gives CASSSLAQDEQYF.

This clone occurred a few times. Written as DNA, the CDR3 is TGTGCCAGCAGTTTCTGGACAGGCCCTAGGGGCACCGGGGAGCTGTTTTTT. It codes for CASSFWTGPRGTGELFF. This chain uses TRBV28 with TRBJ2-2; 7 bases fit TRBD1. CDR3 length: 17 amino acids. Germline V CDR1 and CDR2: MDHEN, SYDVKM. V dropped 3 bases and J dropped 4; count of bases not matched to a gene: 11.

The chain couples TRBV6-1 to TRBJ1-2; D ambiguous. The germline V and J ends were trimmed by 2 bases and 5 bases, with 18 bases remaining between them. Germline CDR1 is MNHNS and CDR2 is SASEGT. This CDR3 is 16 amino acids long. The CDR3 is CASSEFIWGETYGYTF. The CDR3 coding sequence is TGTGCCAGCAGTGAATTTATTTGGGGAGAGACTTATGGCTACACCTTC.

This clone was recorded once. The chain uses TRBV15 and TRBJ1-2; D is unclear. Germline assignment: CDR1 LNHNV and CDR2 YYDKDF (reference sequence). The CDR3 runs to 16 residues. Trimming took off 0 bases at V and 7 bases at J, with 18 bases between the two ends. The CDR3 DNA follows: TGTGCCACCAGCAGAGATGATACTGATGGAGGCGGTGGCTACACCTTC. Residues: CATSRDDTDGGGGYTF.

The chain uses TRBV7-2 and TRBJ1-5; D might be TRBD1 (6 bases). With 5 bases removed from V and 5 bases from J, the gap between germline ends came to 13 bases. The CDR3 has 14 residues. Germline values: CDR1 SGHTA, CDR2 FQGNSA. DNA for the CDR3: TGTGCCAGCAGCCTCGAGGGGGGTTATCAGCCCCAGCATTTT. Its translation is CASSLEGGYQPQHF.

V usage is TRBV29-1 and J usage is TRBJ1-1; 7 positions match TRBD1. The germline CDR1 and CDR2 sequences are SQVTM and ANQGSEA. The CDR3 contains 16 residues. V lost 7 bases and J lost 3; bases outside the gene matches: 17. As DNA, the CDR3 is TGCAGCGCCGCGGACAGGACTAAATTAGCTCACACTGAAGCTTTCTTT. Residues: CSAADRTKLAHTEAFF.

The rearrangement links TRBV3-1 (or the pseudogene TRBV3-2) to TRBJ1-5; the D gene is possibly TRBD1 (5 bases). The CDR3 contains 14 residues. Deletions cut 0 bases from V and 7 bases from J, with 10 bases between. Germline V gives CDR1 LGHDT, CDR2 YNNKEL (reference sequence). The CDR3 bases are TGTGCCAGCAGCCAAGAGTCCAGGGACCAGCCCCAGCATTTT. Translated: CASSQESRDQPQHF.

CDR3 DNA sequence: TGTGCCAGCAAGGTCGGACAGAACAATGAAAAACTGTTTTTT. Translation gives CASKVGQNNEKLFF. This chain links TRBV6-5 with TRBJ1-4, with TRBD1 as a possible D gene (6 bases). Per the germline V gene, CDR1 is MNHEY and CDR2 is SVGAGI. CDR3 size: 14 residues. V was cut by 7 bases and J by 5 bases, with 14 bases left in between.